The 12 T cell receptor beta chains below come from one sample, sequenced in a study of T cell repertoires in cytomegalovirus infection. Using its own MiXCR run on the reads, TCRdb lists one record per CDR3 protein. The sample lists roughly 300,000 distinct CDR3 sequences; roughly a quarter were seen once. Source material: PBMCs. The source of these receptors is a human donor in good health (CMV status not recorded). Some clones in this sample may be carry-over from other donors' samples.

The V gene is TRBV11-2, the J gene TRBJ2-3; TRBD2 agrees at 8 bases. Germline loops: CDR1 SGHAT, CDR2 FQNNGV. The CDR3 spans 16 residues. Trimming took 1 base from V and 0 from J; bases not matched to a gene: 3. The CDR3 region is CASSLGTSGSTDTQYF. The CDR3, as DNA: TGTGCCAGCAGCTTAGGAACTAGCGGTAGCACAGATACGCAGTATTTT.

The CDR3 DNA sequence: TGCGCCAGCAGCTTGGACAGGCCGGACCCTGAAGCTTTCTTT. Translated: CASSLDRPDPEAFF. V and J are TRBV5-1 and TRBJ1-1, with D tentatively TRBD1 (5 bases). Germline V gene lookup returns CDR1 SGHRS and CDR2 YFSETQ. V lost 0 bases and J 6 bases, leaving 12 bases between the germline ends. This CDR3 is built from 14 residues. The full variable domain, in which reference TRBV5-1 and TRBJ1-1 provide the parts outside the CDR3, is KAGVTQTPRYLIKTRGQQVTLSCSPISGHRSVSWYQQTPGQGLQFLFEYFSETQRNKGNFPGRFSGRQFSNSRSEMNVSTLELGDSALYLCASSLDRPDPEAFFGQGTRLTVV.

This clonotype was picked up many times. CDR3 DNA sequence: TGTGCCAGCAGCTTTGGGGGGGGGCCTATCTACAATGAGCAGTTCTTC. Protein product: CASSFGGGPIYNEQFF. This chain uses TRBV7-2 with TRBJ2-1; D is possibly TRBD2 (7 bases). Per germline, CDR1 SGHTA and CDR2 FQGNSA. Trimming pared 3 bases from V and 3 bases from J, leaving 15 bases between. The CDR3 runs to 16 residues.

This clonotype was detected many times. The CDR3 DNA sequence: TGTGCCAGCAGCTTATCGGTTAACTATGGCTACACCTTC. Translating it yields CASSLSVNYGYTF. The chain is built from TRBV7-2 and TRBJ1-2; D remains ambiguous. Trimming cost V 2 bases and J 1 base, with 5 bases left between them. Germline V CDR1 and CDR2: SGHTA, FQGNSA. This CDR3 comprises 13 residues.

This clonotype was picked up a small number of times. CDR3 residues: CASSQVAGGSDEQYF. CDR3 DNA sequence: TGTGCCAGCAGCCAAGTCGCGGGAGGGAGTGACGAGCAGTACTTC. The chain carries TRBV14 and TRBJ2-7, with 9 bases identical to TRBD2. J lost 5 bases, V lost 1 base, and 6 bases had no gene match. This CDR3 has 15 amino acids. Germline values: CDR1 SGHDN, CDR2 FVKESK.

This clonotype was detected a few times. This chain joins TRBV7-4 and TRBJ1-3; D is unresolved. Between the trimmed V and J ends, which lost 1 base and 0 bases, there was a span of 10 bases. The CDR3 covers 16 residues. Germline CDR1 reads SGHVT; CDR2 reads SQSDAQ. The CDR3 protein is CASSLDLGYSGNTIYF. CDR3 nucleotides: TGTGCCAGCAGCTTAGATCTGGGCTACTCTGGAAACACCATATATTTT.

This clonotype has ten or more counts. The chain recombines TRBV7-2 with TRBJ1-1; TRBD1 matches 9 bases. The CDR3 spans 17 residues. Germline V gene sequence: CDR1 SGHTA, CDR2 FQGNSA. After removal of 1 base from V and 0 bases from J, the junction contained 6 bases not matched to a gene. Here the CDR3 reads CASSLVGQGFMNTEAFF. The CDR3 nucleotides are TGTGCCAGCAGCTTAGTGGGACAGGGTTTTATGAACACTGAAGCTTTCTTT.

This clonotype was detected only a few times. The genes are TRBV7-9 and TRBJ2-7; D gene unclear. V lost 1 base and J lost 0, with 7 bases in between. The CDR3 covers 14 residues. CDR1 SEHNR and CDR2 FQNEAQ come from the germline V gene (reference sequence). The CDR3 sequence: CASSLGRDSYEQYF. CDR3 nucleotides: TGTGCCAGCAGCTTAGGTCGCGACTCCTACGAGCAGTACTTC.

The chain is built from TRBV29-1 and TRBJ2-1; maybe TRBD1 (6 bases). The germline V and J ends were trimmed by 2 bases and 6 bases, with 14 bases remaining between them. Germline V CDR1 and CDR2: SQVTM, ANQGSEA. This CDR3 region has 14 residues. The CDR3 sequence is CSVELTGRSNEQFF. DNA of the CDR3: TGCAGCGTTGAATTAACAGGGAGAAGCAATGAGCAGTTCTTC.

CDR3 DNA sequence: TGTGCCAGCAGCTCTCCGATGGGGGCCCACTACAATGAGCAGTTCTTC. This gives the protein CASSSPMGAHYNEQFF. The chain links TRBV28 to TRBJ2-1; TRBD1 is a possible D gene (6 bases). The CDR3 totals 16 residues. CDR1 is MDHEN and CDR2 is SYDVKM in the germline V gene. Trimming removed 6 bases at V and 3 bases at J, with 18 bases between.

The chain recombines TRBV14 with TRBJ2-3, with D perhaps matching TRBD2 (6 bases). The germline V gene encodes CDR1 SGHDN and CDR2 FVKESK. Trimming pared 4 bases from V and 2 bases from J, leaving 13 bases between. The CDR3 loop spans 15 amino acids. CDR3: CASSPLTRVTDTQYF. CDR3 nucleotide sequence: TGTGCCAGCAGCCCATTGACTAGAGTCACAGATACGCAGTATTTT.

V gene TRBV12-3 or TRBV12-4 combines with J gene TRBJ2-7; TRBD2 aligns across 8 bases. Germline trimming cut 8 bases from V and 7 bases from J; bases unmatched to any gene: 7. CDR3 length equals 12 residues. The CDR3 DNA is TGTGCCAGCCGACGGGGACTAGGAGAGCAGTACTTC. Amino acids: CASRRGLGEQYF.